The sequence of this TCR beta chain was determined in a study of OX40 agonist ivuxolimab in advanced cancers. Study background: Patients with hepatocellular carcinoma, melanoma, renal cell or head and neck cancer made up the dose-escalation patients. Study results and caveats: CD8+ T cells (on average) carried more expanded clones than CD4+ T cells.

Trimming took 4 bases from V and 1 from J, leaving 13 bases between them. Germline values: CDR1 SGHVS, CDR2 FNYEAQ. This CDR3 region has 16 residues. Profiled with immunoSEQ multiplex PCR; TCRdb holds only in-frame clones, not every one. Of about 8,000 clones listed, 90% are singletons. To note about this clone: Its antigen is unidentified.

Sequencing used CD4+ or CD8+ T cells sorted from blood, obtained in a trial of the OX40 agonist ivuxolimab. This chain connects TRBV7-6 to TRBJ2-2; D is perhaps TRBD1 (5 bases). The receptor was isolated from an adult with an advanced solid tumor such as melanoma, head and neck, liver or kidney cancer. CDR3 DNA sequence: TGTGCCAGCAGCTCCCAGAATACAGGGAACACCGGGGAGCTGTTTTTT. Its protein is CASSSQNTGNTGELFF. Full variable domain (outside the CDR3, taken from reference TRBV7-6 and TRBJ2-2): GAGVSQSPRYKVTKRGQDVALRCDPISGHVSLYWYRQALGQGPEFLTYFNYEAQQDKSGLPNDRFSAERPEGSISTLTIQRTEQRDSAMYRCASSSQNTGNTGELFFGEGSRLTVL.